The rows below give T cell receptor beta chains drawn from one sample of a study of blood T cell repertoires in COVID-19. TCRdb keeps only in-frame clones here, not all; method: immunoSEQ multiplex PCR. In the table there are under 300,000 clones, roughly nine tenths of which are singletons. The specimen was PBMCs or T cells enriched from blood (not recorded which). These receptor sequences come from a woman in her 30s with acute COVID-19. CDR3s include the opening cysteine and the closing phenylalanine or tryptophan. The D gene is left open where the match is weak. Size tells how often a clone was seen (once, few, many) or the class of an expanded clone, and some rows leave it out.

CASRKGAGVSTQETQYF | TGTGCCAGCAGGAAGGGGGCCGGAGTCTCAACCCAAGAGACCCAGTACTTC | TRBJ2-5 | TRBV7-3 | - | TRBD1
CARSLFGLLDEKLFF | TGTGCCAGAAGCTTGTTTGGTCTGTTAGATGAAAAACTGTTTTTT | TRBJ1-4 | TRBV5-3 | - | -
CASSGQRSGNTIYF | TGTGCCAGCAGTGGTCAGCGCTCTGGAAACACCATATATTTT | TRBJ1-3 | TRBV2 | - | -
CAIQGNGNEQYF | TGTGCCATCCAGGGGAACGGCAACGAGCAGTACTTC | TRBJ2-7 | TRBV28 | - | -
CASGENRGTGSPLHF | TGTGCCAGCGGGGAAAACAGGGGTACGGGGTCACCCCTCCACTTT | TRBJ1-6 | TRBV2 | - | TRBD1
CASSLAAFGGELFF | TGTGCCAGCAGCTTGGCCGCATTCGGCGGGGAGCTGTTTTTT | TRBJ2-2 | TRBV5-4 | - | -
CSASGPVRGAETQYF | TGCAGTGCTAGTGGACCCGTTCGGGGGGCTGAGACCCAGTACTTC | TRBJ2-5 | TRBV20-1 | - | -
CAWSVLNTEAFF | TGTGCCTGGAGCGTCTTGAACACTGAAGCTTTCTTT | TRBJ1-1 | TRBV30 | - | -
CASKQGSMDYGYTF | TGTGCCAGCAAACAGGGGAGTATGGACTATGGCTACACCTTC | TRBJ1-2 | TRBV7-9 | - | TRBD1
CASSIRSTHPYNEQFF | TGTGCCAGTAGTATCCGCTCTACCCACCCCTACAATGAGCAGTTCTTC | TRBJ2-1 | TRBV19 | - | -
CASSLDSYNEQFF | TGTGCCAGCAGCCTCGACAGCTACAATGAGCAGTTCTTC | TRBJ2-1 | TRBV5-6 | - | -
CASSGQAYSYNEQFF | TGCGCCAGCAGTGGACAGGCCTACTCCTACAATGAGCAGTTCTTC | TRBJ2-1 | TRBV10-1 | - | -
CASSEIARGYEQYF | TGTGCCAGCAGTGAAATAGCCAGGGGCTACGAGCAGTACTTC | TRBJ2-7 | TRBV6-1 | - | -
CASSPGNSYNSPLHF | TGTGCCAGCAGTCCAGGGAACTCCTATAATTCACCCCTCCACTTT | TRBJ1-6 | TRBV6-5 | - | -
CASSPQENTEAFF | TGTGCCAGCAGCCCCCAGGAGAACACTGAAGCTTTCTTT | TRBJ1-1 | TRBV5-4 | - | -
CASSKPGQGPEGTEAFF | TGTGCCAGCAGCAAGCCGGGACAGGGGCCGGAGGGGACTGAAGCTTTCTTT | TRBJ1-1 | TRBV13 | - | TRBD1
CASIKDRGKRCTIYF | TGTGCCAGCATCAAGGACAGGGGGAAAAGATGCACCATATATTTT | TRBJ1-3 | TRBV6-4 | once | TRBD1
CASSLQGGAQNSPLHF | TGCGCCAGCAGCTTGCAGGGGGGCGCCCAGAATTCACCCCTCCACTTT | TRBJ1-6 | TRBV5-1 | - | TRBD1
CAIKGSGNTIYF | TGTGCCATCAAGGGGTCTGGAAACACCATATATTTT | TRBJ1-3 | TRBV10-3 | - | -
CASSQQGRDGYTF | TGCGCCAGCAGCCAACAGGGGCGGGATGGCTACACCTTC | TRBJ1-2 | TRBV5-1 | - | TRBD1
CASSRGLGGNTEAFF | TGTGCCAGCAGTAGGGGACTGGGAGGGAACACTGAAGCTTTCTTT | TRBJ1-1 | TRBV6-5 | - | -
CASSPALMDRAPWEQYF | TGTGCCAGCAGCCCGGCGTTGATGGACAGGGCACCTTGGGAGCAGTACTTC | TRBJ2-7 | TRBV5-6 | - | TRBD1
CSARGGEQYF | TGCAGTGCTAGAGGCGGTGAGCAGTACTTC | TRBJ2-7 | TRBV20-1 | - | -
CASSLELGGQFF | TGTGCCAGCAGCTTAGAGCTGGGAGGGCAGTTCTTC | TRBJ2-1 | TRBV7-2 | few | -
CASSPQISPDNEQFF | TGTGCTAGCAGCCCGCAGATTAGCCCAGACAATGAGCAGTTCTTC | TRBJ2-1 | TRBV7-7 | - | -
CASTNEVTEAFF | TGTGCCAGCACTAACGAAGTCACTGAAGCTTTCTTT | TRBJ1-1 | TRBV28 | - | -
CASKVESGVNEKLFF | TGCGCCAGCAAAGTAGAATCGGGTGTTAATGAAAAACTGTTTTTT | TRBJ1-4 | TRBV5-1 | - | -
CASSSSPPDTGELFF | TGTGCCAGCAGTTCCTCACCCCCGGACACCGGGGAGCTGTTTTTT | TRBJ2-2 | TRBV6-5 | - | -
CASSDQGYEQYF | TGTGCCAGCAGTGATCAGGGCTACGAGCAGTACTTC | TRBJ2-7 | TRBV6-1 | - | -
CASSLSVGMTNTEAFF | TGTGCCAGCAGCCTCTCGGTCGGGATGACGAACACTGAAGCTTTCTTT | TRBJ1-1 | TRBV28 | - | -
CASRRQEPYEQYF | TGTGCCAGCAGAAGACAAGAACCCTACGAGCAGTACTTC | TRBJ2-7 | TRBV28 | - | -
CASSSPDMSGYTF | TGCGCCAGCAGCTCACCCGACATGTCCGGCTACACCTTC | TRBJ1-2 | TRBV5-1 | - | -
CASSQDRLAGGRTQFF | TGCGCCAGCAGCCAAGATCGGCTAGCGGGAGGGCGGACTCAGTTCTTC | TRBJ2-1 | TRBV4-3 | - | TRBD2
CASSPRLTAGRETQYF | TGTGCCAGCAGCCCTCGACTAACAGCGGGCCGAGAGACCCAGTACTTC | TRBJ2-5 | TRBV7-6 | - | -
CASSQDGTGGLETQYF | TGTGCCAGCAGCCAGGACGGGACAGGGGGCTTGGAGACCCAGTACTTC | TRBJ2-5 | TRBV4-2 | - | TRBD1
CASSRTYEQYF | TGTGCCAGCAGCCGTACCTACGAGCAGTACTTC | TRBJ2-7 | TRBV3-1/TRBV3-2 | - | -
CASRGQGTEAFF | TGTGCCAGCAGGGGACAGGGCACTGAAGCTTTCTTT | TRBJ1-1 | TRBV6-5 | - | TRBD1
CASSVRGSGNTIYF | TGTGCCAGCAGCGTCCGGGGGTCTGGAAACACCATATATTTT | TRBJ1-3 | TRBV9 | - | -
CASSQTLARADTQYF | TGCGCCAGCAGCCAAACACTAGCGAGGGCGGATACGCAGTATTTT | TRBJ2-3 | TRBV4-3 | few | TRBD2
CAWSVGVDTEAFF | TGTGCCTGGAGTGTCGGGGTAGACACTGAAGCTTTCTTT | TRBJ1-1 | TRBV30 | - | -
CASSQRQAGLYGYTF | TGTGCCAGCAGCCAACGACAGGCGGGACTATATGGCTACACCTTC | TRBJ1-2 | TRBV14 | - | -
CASSPRRDSQYEQYF | TGCGCCAGCAGCCCGAGGCGGGACTCCCAATACGAGCAGTACTTC | TRBJ2-7 | TRBV23-1 | - | -